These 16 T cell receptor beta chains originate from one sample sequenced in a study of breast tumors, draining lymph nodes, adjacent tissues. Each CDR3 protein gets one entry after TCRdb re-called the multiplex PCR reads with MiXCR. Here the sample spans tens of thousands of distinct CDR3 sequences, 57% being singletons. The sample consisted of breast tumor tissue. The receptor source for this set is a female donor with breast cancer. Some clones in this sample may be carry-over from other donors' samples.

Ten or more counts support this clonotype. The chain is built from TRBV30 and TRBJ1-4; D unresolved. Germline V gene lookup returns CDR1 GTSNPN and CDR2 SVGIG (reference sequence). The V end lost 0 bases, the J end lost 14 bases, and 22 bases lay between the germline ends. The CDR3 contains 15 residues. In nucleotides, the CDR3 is TGTGCCTGGAGTGTACAAGGGAATTTTAATGAAGTTCTGTTTTTT. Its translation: CAWSVQGNFNEVLFF.

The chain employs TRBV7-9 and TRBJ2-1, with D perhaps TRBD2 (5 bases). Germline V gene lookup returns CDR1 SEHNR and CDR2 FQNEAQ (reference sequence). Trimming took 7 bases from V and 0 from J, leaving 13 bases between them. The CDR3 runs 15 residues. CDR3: CASTQSGSSYNEQFF. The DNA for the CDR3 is TGTGCCAGCACCCAGTCGGGGAGCTCCTACAATGAGCAGTTCTTC.

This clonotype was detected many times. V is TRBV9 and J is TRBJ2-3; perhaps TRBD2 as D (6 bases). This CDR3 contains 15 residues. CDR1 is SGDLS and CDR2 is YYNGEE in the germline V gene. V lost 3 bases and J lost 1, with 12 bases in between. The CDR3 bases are TGTGCCAGCAGCGCGACTAGGTTGGGCACAGATACGCAGTATTTT. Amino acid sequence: CASSATRLGTDTQYF.

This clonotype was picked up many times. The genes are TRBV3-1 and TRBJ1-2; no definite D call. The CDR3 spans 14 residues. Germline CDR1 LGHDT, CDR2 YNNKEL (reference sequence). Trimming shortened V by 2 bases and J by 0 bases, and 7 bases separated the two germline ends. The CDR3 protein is CASSQRKANYGYTF. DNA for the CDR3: TGTGCCAGCAGCCAACGGAAAGCTAACTATGGCTACACCTTC.

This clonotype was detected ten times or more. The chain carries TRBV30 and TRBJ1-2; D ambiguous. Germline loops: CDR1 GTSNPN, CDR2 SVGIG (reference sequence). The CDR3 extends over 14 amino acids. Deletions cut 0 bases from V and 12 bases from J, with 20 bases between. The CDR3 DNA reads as TGTGCCTGGAGTGTACCTGGACTGAGCTCTGGAAACACCTTC. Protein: CAWSVPGLSSGNTF.

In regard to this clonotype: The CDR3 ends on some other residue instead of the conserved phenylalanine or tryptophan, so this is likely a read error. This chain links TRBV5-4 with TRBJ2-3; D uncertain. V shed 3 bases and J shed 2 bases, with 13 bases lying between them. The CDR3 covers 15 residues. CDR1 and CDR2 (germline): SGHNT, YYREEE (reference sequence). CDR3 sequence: CASSSSRANTDTQYL. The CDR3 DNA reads TGTGCCAGCAGCTCCTCACGGGCAAACACAGATACGCAGTATCTT.

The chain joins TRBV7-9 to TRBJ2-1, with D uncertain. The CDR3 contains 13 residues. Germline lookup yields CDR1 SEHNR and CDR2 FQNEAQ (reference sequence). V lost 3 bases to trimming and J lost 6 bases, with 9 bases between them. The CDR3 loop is CASSLVGINEQFF. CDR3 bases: TGTGCCAGCAGCTTGGTAGGGATCAATGAGCAGTTCTTC.

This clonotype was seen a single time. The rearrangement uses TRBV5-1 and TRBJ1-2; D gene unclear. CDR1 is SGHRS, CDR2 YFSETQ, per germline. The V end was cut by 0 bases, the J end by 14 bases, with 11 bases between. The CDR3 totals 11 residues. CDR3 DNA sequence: TGCGCCAGCAGCTTGGGCCAGGCGAGAACCTTC. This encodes CASSLGQARTF.

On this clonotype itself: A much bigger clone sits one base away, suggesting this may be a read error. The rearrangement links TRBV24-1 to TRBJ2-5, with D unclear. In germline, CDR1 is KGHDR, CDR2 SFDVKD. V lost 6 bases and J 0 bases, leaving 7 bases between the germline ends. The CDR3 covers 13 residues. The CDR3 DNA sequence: TGTGCCACCAGTCCGCAGTACCAAGAGACCCAGTACTTC. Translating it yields CATSPQYQETQYF.

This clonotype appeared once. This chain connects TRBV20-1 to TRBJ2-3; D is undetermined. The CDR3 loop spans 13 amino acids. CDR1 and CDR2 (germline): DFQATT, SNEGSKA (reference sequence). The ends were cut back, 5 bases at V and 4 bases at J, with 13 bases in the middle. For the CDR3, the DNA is TGCAGTGCTGAATCCCCAGGTTCAGATACGCAGTATTTT. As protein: CSAESPGSDTQYF.

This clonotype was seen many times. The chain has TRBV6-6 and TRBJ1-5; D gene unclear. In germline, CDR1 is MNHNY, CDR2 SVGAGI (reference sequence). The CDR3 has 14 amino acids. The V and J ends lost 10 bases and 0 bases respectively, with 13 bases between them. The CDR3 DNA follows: TGTGCCACCCAGGACTATTCTAGCAATCAGCCCCAGCATTTT. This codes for CATQDYSSNQPQHF.

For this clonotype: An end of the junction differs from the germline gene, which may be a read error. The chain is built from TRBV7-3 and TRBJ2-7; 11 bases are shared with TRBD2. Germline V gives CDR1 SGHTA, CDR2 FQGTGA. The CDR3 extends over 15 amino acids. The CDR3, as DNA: TGTGCCAGCAGGTCCGGGACTAGCGGATCCTACGAGCGGCACTTC. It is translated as CASRSGTSGSYERHF.

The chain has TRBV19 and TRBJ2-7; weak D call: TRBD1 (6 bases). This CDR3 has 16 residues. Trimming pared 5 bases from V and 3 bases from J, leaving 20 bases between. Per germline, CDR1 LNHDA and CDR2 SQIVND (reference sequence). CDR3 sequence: CASSFQGTQVFYEQYF. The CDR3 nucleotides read TGTGCCAGTAGTTTCCAGGGGACACAGGTTTTCTACGAGCAGTACTTC.

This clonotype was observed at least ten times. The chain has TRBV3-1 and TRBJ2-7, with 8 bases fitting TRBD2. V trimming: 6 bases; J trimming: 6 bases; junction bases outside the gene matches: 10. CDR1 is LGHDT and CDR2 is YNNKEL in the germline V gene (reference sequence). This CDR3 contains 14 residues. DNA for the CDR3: TGTGCCAGCAGTCCGGGACTAGACCCTCGCGAGCAGTACTTC. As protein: CASSPGLDPREQYF.

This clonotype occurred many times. The chain's CDR3 is CSARAPYPADEQFF. DNA of the CDR3: TGCAGTGCTAGGGCTCCGTATCCCGCGGATGAGCAGTTCTTC. The V and J genes are TRBV20-1 and TRBJ2-1; D remains unclear. This CDR3 contains 14 residues. Trimming took off 3 bases at V and 8 bases at J, with 17 bases between the two ends. Germline values: CDR1 DFQATT, CDR2 SNEGSKA (reference sequence).

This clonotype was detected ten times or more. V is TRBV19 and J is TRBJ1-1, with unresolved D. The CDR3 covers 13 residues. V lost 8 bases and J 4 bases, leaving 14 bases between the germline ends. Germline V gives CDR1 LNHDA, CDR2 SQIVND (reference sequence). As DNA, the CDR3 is TGTGCCAGTGCCGCGCCGGGAGGCACTGAAGCTTTCTTT. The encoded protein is CASAAPGGTEAFF. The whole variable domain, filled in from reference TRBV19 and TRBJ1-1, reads DGGITQSPKYLFRKEGQNVTLSCEQNLNHDAMYWYRQDPGQGLRLIYYSQIVNDFQKGDIAEGYSVSREKKESFPLTVTSAQKNPTAFYLCASAAPGGTEAFFGQGTRLTVV.